A selection of T cell receptor beta chains follows, all from one sample in a study of blood T cell repertoires in COVID-19. Sequencing used immunoSEQ multiplex PCR; TCRdb keeps in-frame clones, though not all of them. The repertoire holds about 180,000 clones, with approximately 90% as singletons. The source material was peripheral blood. The receptors shown here come from a woman between 65 and 79 years old with COVID-19, enrolled during active disease. The CDR3 runs from the conserved cysteine through the conserved F or W. Each record gives: D gene, V gene, J gene, clone size, CDR3 DNA, CDR3 protein. The D gene is left open where the match is weak. Size values are once, few and many counts, or a class for expanded clones, and some rows have none.

TRBD1	TRBV19	TRBJ1-5	once	TGTGCCAGTAGTCTTAAGACAGGGGCACTCAATCAGCCCCAGCATTTT	CASSLKTGALNQPQHF
TRBD2	TRBV11-2	TRBJ2-1	NA	TGTGCCAGCAGCCCCGTACTAGCGGGGAATGAGCAGTTCTTC	CASSPVLAGNEQFF
NA	TRBV28	TRBJ1-2	NA	TGTGCCAGCAGCCTGTGGGCAGCCAACTATGGCTACACCTTC	CASSLWAANYGYTF
TRBD2	TRBV10-1	TRBJ2-3	NA	TGCGCCAGCAGTGAGTGGATCAGCGGGAGGGCCGAAAGCACAGATACGCAGTATTTT	CASSEWISGRAESTDTQYF
NA	TRBV3-1/TRBV3-2	TRBJ1-2	NA	TGTGCCAGCAGCCCGCCCCGGGGGGGGTTCTATGGCTACACCTTC	CASSPPRGGFYGYTF
NA	TRBV20-1	TRBJ2-7	NA	TGCAGTGCTAGACAGGCCTACGAGCAGTACTTC	CSARQAYEQYF
NA	TRBV19	TRBJ1-1	NA	TGTGCCAGTATATCGGCGGAGGAGTTGGGGGGTAGGGCTTTCTTT	CASISAEELGGRAFF
NA	TRBV5-1	TRBJ1-1	few	TGCGCCAGCAGCATGAATAGGAACACTGAAGCTTTCTTT	CASSMNRNTEAFF
TRBD2	TRBV9	TRBJ2-3	NA	TGTGCCAGCAGTCCTAGGACTAGCGGGATGGATACGCAGTATTTT	CASSPRTSGMDTQYF
NA	TRBV7-8	TRBJ2-3	once	TGTGCCAGCAGCAGGGAGGGGGGGCGATTTAGCACAGATACGCAGTATTTT	CASSREGGRFSTDTQYF
NA	TRBV6-2/TRBV6-3	TRBJ1-1	NA	TGTGCCAGCAGTTACTCGTTCTCCGTCGGAGAGGTCACTGAAGCTTTCTTT	CASSYSFSVGEVTEAFF
TRBD2	TRBV30	TRBJ2-7	NA	TGTGCCTGGAGTGTGGGGACTAGTACCCACGAGCAGTACTTC	CAWSVGTSTHEQYF
NA	TRBV6-4	TRBJ1-3	NA	TGTGCCAGCAGTGACAGTGAGACAGACTCTGGAAACACCATATATTTT	CASSDSETDSGNTIYF
TRBD1	TRBV5-4	TRBJ2-1	NA	TGTGCCAGCAGCTTCGGGCAGGGGGCAGCCAATGAGCAGTTCTTC	CASSFGQGAANEQFF